This T cell receptor (beta chain) is from a study of cytomegalovirus exposure and HLA in healthy donors. Study conclusions and caveats: Later on, an analysis showed TCR association rates differing by HLA locus, with DRB1 the most and HLA-C the fewest.

With 60 Vbeta and 13 Jbeta primers, the PCR was carried out. The repertoire was sequenced with immunoSEQ multiplex PCR; TCRdb's copy has only in-frame clones and lacks some. The sample holds around 100,000 clones, about a tenth seen once. The CDR3 length is 16 residues. The germline V gene encodes CDR1 MGHDK and CDR2 SYGVNS. V was clipped by 3 bases and J by 3 bases, with 14 bases between them. Of note for this clone: Its antigen is not identified.

Material: PBMCs. The source is a man aged 40-49 years in good health and CMV-seropositive. The V gene is TRBV25-1, the J gene TRBJ2-2; tentative D call: TRBD1 (5 bases). The chain's CDR3 is CASSDPDRYYTGELFF. The CDR3 coding sequence is TGTGCCAGCAGTGACCCCGACAGATATTACACCGGGGAGCTGTTTTTT. The variable domain in full, completed from reference TRBV25-1 and TRBJ2-2, reads EADIYQTPRYLVIGTGKKITLECSQTMGHDKMYWYQQDPGMELHLIHYSYGVNSTEKGDLSSESTVSRIRTEHFPLTLESARPSHTSQYLCASSDPDRYYTGELFFGEGSRLTVL.